This T cell receptor beta chain was obtained from a study of blood T cells in healthy people across ages. Looking at the study overall: Template switching caught about one barcoded beta molecule for each two T cells.

Combining a sample-barcoded 5' primer with a J-beta primer mix, a second PCR ran for roughly 6 to 11 cycles. TCRdb recomputed calls from the 5' RACE reads with MiXCR, one row per CDR3 protein. The table lists over 1,300,000 distinct CDR3 sequences, 45% to 70% of them singletons, with roughly 7% in the top ten. Germline V lookup: CDR1 SGHTA, CDR2 FQGNSA. V was pared by 2 bases and J by 0 bases, with 4 bases of the junction left unmatched. The CDR3 spans 16 residues. Study-wide findings and caveats: The study lacked donor CMV status, which possibly confounded expanded clonotype changes. Estimated diversity, derived from one million T cells, was regarded as an underestimate. The long-lived group displayed more naive CD4+ cells, plus higher diversity, than the aged donors did.

This clonotype came up a few times. The antigen is not known. This chain joins TRBV7-2 and TRBJ2-3; 8 nucleotides match TRBD2. The source of this sequence is a man in his late teens or twenties in good health. The sample taken for sequencing was blood. The DNA for the CDR3 is TGTGCCAGCAGCTTATGGCTAGCGGGCAGCACAGATACGCAGTATTTT. It yields the protein CASSLWLAGSTDTQYF.